Listed below are T cell receptor beta chains from one sample, sequenced in a study of T-cell reconstitution after alpha-beta-depleted transplantation in children. TCRdb used MiXCR to reprocess the PCR reads, holding one entry per CDR3 protein. The sample holds about 210,000 distinct CDR3 sequences, approximately 15% seen once. The specimen was PBMCs, mostly from graft donor cells, collected 360 days after TCRalphabeta/CD19-depleted stem cell transplant. These TCRs come from a male patient between 2 and 10 years old who had a stem cell transplant for acute lymphoblastic leukemia, so the T cells may come from the graft donor. Both conserved end residues are part of each CDR3. A D gene is named only where the DNA matches it firmly. Expanded clones get a size class; other rows say once, few or many, or leave the size out.

TRBD1	once	TRBV18	TRBJ2-7	TGTGCCAGCTCACAAGGGACAGCGCAATCCTTCGAGCAGTACTTC	CASSQGTAQSFEQYF
-	-	TRBV7-3	TRBJ1-1	TGTGCCAGCAGCTACACAGCTGGAGGGAACACTGAAGCTTTCTTT	CASSYTAGGNTEAFF
TRBD2	-	TRBV20-1	TRBJ2-3	TGCAGTGCTAGAGATACGGGACTAGCGGGGGGGAGCACAGATACGCAGTATTTT	CSARDTGLAGGSTDTQYF
-	many	TRBV27	TRBJ1-1	TGTGCCAGCAGTTTCCAGGAACCGACAGTCGATGTCACTGAAGCTTTCTTT	CASSFQEPTVDVTEAFF
-	few	TRBV30	TRBJ2-2	TGTGCCTGGAGTGAAGGGGAGCTGTTTTTT	CAWSEGELFF
-	-	TRBV2	TRBJ1-5	TGTGCCAGCAGCCGACAGCTTAGCAATCAGCCCCAGCATTTT	CASSRQLSNQPQHF
TRBD1	few	TRBV7-3	TRBJ1-2	TGTGCCAGCAGCTCCGGGGACAGCTATGGCTACACCTTC	CASSSGDSYGYTF
-	few	TRBV28	TRBJ2-3	TGTGCCAGCAGTTTAGCACAAGCTAGCACAGATACGCAGTATTTT	CASSLAQASTDTQYF
TRBD2	few	TRBV6-1	TRBJ2-1	TGTGCCAGCAGACTAGCGGGGGGCCACAATGAGCAGTTCTTC	CASRLAGGHNEQFF
-	few	TRBV7-2	TRBJ2-5	TGTGCCAGCAGACGGGAAGAGACCCAGTACTTC	CASRREETQYF
-	few	TRBV28	TRBJ2-2	TGTGCCAGTAAACAACCCCCCAGAGGGCGGTCCGGGGAGCTGTTTTTT	CASKQPPRGRSGELFF
TRBD1	few	TRBV28	TRBJ1-2	TGTGCCAGCAGAACCGGGACAGGACATGGCTACACCTTC	CASRTGTGHGYTF
TRBD2	few	TRBV4-2	TRBJ2-3	TGTGCCAGCAGCCAAGATAGGCTAGCGGGAGGTACAGATACGCAGTATTTT	CASSQDRLAGGTDTQYF
-	-	TRBV5-1	TRBJ2-6	TGCGCCAGCAGCTACCGCATAAATAGGGTCAACGTCCTGACTTTC	CASSYRINRVNVLTF
TRBD2	few	TRBV7-2	TRBJ2-1	TGTGCCAGCAGCGACCGAGCGGGGGACCCCTACAATGAGCAGTTCTTC	CASSDRAGDPYNEQFF
TRBD1	-	TRBV5-1	TRBJ2-5	TGCGCCAGCAGCGAAGGGCCCGGACAGGGCCAAGAGACCCAGTACTTC	CASSEGPGQGQETQYF
-	-	TRBV29-1	TRBJ2-7	TGCAGCGTTGTTATAGCACTGGGCACCTACGAGCAGTACTTC	CSVVIALGTYEQYF
TRBD2	few	TRBV10-3	TRBJ2-2	TGTGCCATCAGTGCTAGCGGGGGGGCGTCGACGAACACCGGGGAGCTGTTTTTT	CAISASGGASTNTGELFF
-	few	TRBV16	TRBJ1-4	TGTGCCAGCAGCCAATCGGGGCTCGGGGCGGGAGAAAAACTGTTTTTT	CASSQSGLGAGEKLFF
-	-	TRBV5-1	TRBJ2-5	TGCGCCAGCAGCGGGCCGGGCCTAGGAACGGAGACCCAGTACTTC	CASSGPGLGTETQYF
TRBD2	-	TRBV29-1	TRBJ2-1	TGCAGCGTTGAGCGTCGACTAGCGGGAGGCCACAATGAGCAGTTCTTC	CSVERRLAGGHNEQFF
-	-	TRBV6-5	TRBJ2-7	TGTGCCAGCAGTTACGGACAGAGGACCTACGAGCAGTACTTC	CASSYGQRTYEQYF
-	many	TRBV5-5	TRBJ2-7	TGTGCCAGCAGCTTGTCCAGAACCTACGAGCAGTACTTC	CASSLSRTYEQYF
-	few	TRBV2	TRBJ1-1	TGTGCCAGAAGATCGGGTACTGAAGCTTTCTTT	CARRSGTEAFF
-	-	TRBV7-8	TRBJ2-7	TGTGCCAGCAGCTTATCAGTCGGACGAGGCTACGAGCAGTACTTC	CASSLSVGRGYEQYF
-	-	TRBV20-1	TRBJ2-7	TGCAGTGCTAGAGGGGGTAGCAGCGGGCGGGACGAGCAGTACTTC	CSARGGSSGRDEQYF
-	-	TRBV29-1	TRBJ2-7	TGCAGCACGATCAGGGGAACGGACGAGCAGTACTTC	CSTIRGTDEQYF
-	-	TRBV5-1	TRBJ1-2	TGCGCCAGCAGCTTCCGCGGAGGCTACACCTTC	CASSFRGGYTF
-	-	TRBV6-1	TRBJ1-1	TGTGCCAGCAGTGGGCGTCCCGACACTGAAGCTTTCTTT	CASSGRPDTEAFF
TRBD2	-	TRBV28	TRBJ2-5	TGTGCCAGCCTCGGGGGGAGCGAGACCCAGTACTTC	CASLGGSETQYF
-	many	TRBV11-2	TRBJ1-5	TGTGCCAGCAGCTTAGATCTGGGGTTCCGACCCCAGCATTTT	CASSLDLGFRPQHF
-	few	TRBV3-1	TRBJ1-6	TGTGCCAGCAGCCAAGATATTTCACCCCTCCACTTT	CASSQDISPLHF
TRBD1	many	TRBV7-2	TRBJ2-2	TGTGCCAGCAGCCCTGGACAGGGGTGGACCGGGGAGCTGTTTTTT	CASSPGQGWTGELFF
-	-	TRBV7-9	TRBJ2-5	TGTGCCAGCAGGACCGGAGAGGGGTACCAAGAGACCCAGTACTTC	CASRTGEGYQETQYF
TRBD2	many	TRBV12-3/TRBV12-4	TRBJ2-3	TGTGCCAGCACCGGACTAGCAACAGATACGCAGTATTTT	CASTGLATDTQYF
-	-	TRBV2	TRBJ2-3	TGTGCCAGCAGTGGACCCCCTCGGGGGTTAGGCGCAGATACGCAGTATTTT	CASSGPPRGLGADTQYF
TRBD2	-	TRBV11-2	TRBJ2-3	TGTGCCAGCAGCTTCCTGACTAGCGGGGGGATACGCACAGATACGCAGTATTTT	CASSFLTSGGIRTDTQYF
TRBD2	-	TRBV20-1	TRBJ2-7	TGCAGTGCTAGCGGGGGGGCAGGGAGTCCCTACGAGCAGTACTTC	CSASGGAGSPYEQYF
-	few	TRBV6-5	TRBJ2-4	TGTGCCAGCAGTTACTCAGGGGGGTCCTTAAACATTCAGTACTTC	CASSYSGGSLNIQYF
-	-	TRBV2	TRBJ1-2	TGTGCCAGCAAACGACTTTCGACAGAGCTCTATGGCTACACCTTC	CASKRLSTELYGYTF
TRBD1	few	TRBV5-1	TRBJ1-2	TGCGCCAGCAGCCCCCGACAGGGTGACTCTGGCTACACCTTC	CASSPRQGDSGYTF